This TCR beta chain was identified in a study of blood T cell repertoires in COVID-19 (dated by TCRdb to 2020 to 2022). Context from the whole study: Collaborator samples came from the United States, Italy and Spain and covered acute and convalescent phases of COVID-19. The prospective study material was composed of cDNA or gDNA derived from T cells, B-cell-depleted T cells, or PBMCs. Deeply sampled blood TCRbeta repertoires from subjects exposed to, actively infected with, or recovered from COVID-19 were included in the dataset. The repertoires were made available in a free public database intended to serve as a resource for research on the immune response to SARS-CoV-2. Samples came from the ongoing ImmuneRACE study (first 160 participants) plus 1,254 subjects from 6 global collaborators. Sample metadata almost always included a de-identified subject ID, COVID-19 status, age in years and sex. Where HLA class I and class II types were available, the types were taken from metadata supplied by the sample provider, not from assay-based typing. Summary of the overall study and its limitations: The quantity of clinical and demographic metadata differed by source and by participant and was supplied without curation.

As regards this clone: Its antigen has not been determined. Base-call qualities are not available, and no considerably larger clone is one nucleotide away.

TCRbeta CDR3 regions were amplified from genomic DNA using the immunoSEQ Assay, a bias-controlled multiplex PCR. In the original analysis: The number of nucleated cells in each sample was estimated by amplification of reference gene primers within the assay. To quantify the absolute abundance of each unique TCRbeta CDR3 rearrangement, sequence reads were collapsed and filtered. For each sample, productive Simpson clonality was calculated as the square root of Simpson's diversity index over productive rearrangements. TCRdb carries this immuneACCESS record with in-frame sequences only. Its versions omit some clonotypes, under half of them owing to an unresolved V gene in the studies checked, with the rest unexplained. V and J calls and clone size are those listed in that table; D and trimming were worked out from the DNA. The sample has about 260,000 clones on record, 85% to 90% of them singletons. The ten largest clones add up to 3.7% of the sample.

Each collaborating institution followed its own protocols to collect whole blood in K2EDTA tubes. For TCRbeta analysis, collaborators shipped samples in one of three forms: frozen whole blood, isolated PBMCs, or DNA extracted from either of those sample types. The junction shows trimming of 0 bases on V and 4 bases on J, plus 13 bases between the germline ends. CDR1 and CDR2 are read off the germline V gene as ENHRY and SYGVKD. Its CDR3 holds 16 amino acids, cysteine through phenylalanine. Left in the record is the CDR3 DNA by itself, 48 bases read in frame from the first base. The receptor's source is a middle-aged woman with acute or convalescent COVID-19. The rearrangement combines TRBV10-3 with TRBJ1-3, with the D gene not confidently named. The source material was peripheral blood. The DNA is as follows: TGTGCCATCAGTGAGTCATCGAGTTTGGGCGGAAACACCATATATTTT. It specifies CAISESSSLGGNTIYF.